The subject of this entry is one TCR beta chain. Its antigen is currently not known. No base quality values were provided; no much bigger clone lies one nucleotide off. CDR1 and CDR2 were assigned from the germline V gene (reference sequence) as MNHNY and SVGAGI. The CDR3, from cysteine to phenylalanine, totals 12 residues. Only the CDR3 part of the read is kept: 36 bases, read in frame from the first base. Trimming at the junction amounts to 7 bases on V and 5 bases on J, and the germline ends lie 11 bases apart. The sample belongs to a study of blood T cell repertoires in COVID-19 (dated by TCRdb to 2018 to 2020). General notes on the study: For ImmuneRACE Cohort 3, a participant was defined as recovered based on two consecutive negative NP/OP PCR tests, clearance by a healthcare professional, or resolution of symptoms. A de-identified subject ID, COVID-19 status, age in years and sex were almost always included in the sample metadata. The dataset comprised deeply sampled blood TCRbeta repertoires from subjects exposed to, actively infected with, or recovered from COVID-19. The repertoires were released in a freely available public database meant as a resource for research on the immune response to SARS-CoV-2. The material from the prospective study consisted of cDNA or gDNA derived from T cells, B-cell-depleted T cells, or PBMCs. Samples came from the ongoing ImmuneRACE study (first 160 participants) plus 1,254 subjects from 6 global collaborators. The collaborator samples originated in the United States, Italy and Spain and spanned the acute and convalescent phases of COVID-19. HLA class I and class II types, where available, came from metadata supplied by the sample provider rather than from assay-based typing.

Paper-wide results and their limitations: How much clinical and demographic metadata was included differed by source and by participant, and the metadata was provided uncurated.

TCRbeta CDR3 regions were amplified from genomic DNA by means of the immunoSEQ Assay, a bias-controlled multiplex PCR. Per the source publication's procedure: The number of nucleated cells in each sample was estimated by amplification of reference gene primers within the assay. To quantify the absolute abundance of each unique TCRbeta CDR3 rearrangement, sequence reads were collapsed and filtered. For each sample, productive Simpson clonality was calculated as the square root of Simpson's diversity index over productive rearrangements. TCRdb retrieved this table from immuneACCESS and kept in-frame rearrangements only. Not all clones are present; in checked studies, unresolved V genes account for under half, and no reason is known for the remainder. That table gives V, J and clone size, and the DNA gave D and trimming. The table for this sample lists about 150,000 clones; 79% of them were counted only once. Around a fifth of the sample is taken by the ten largest.

Enrolling through a virtual design, the prospective study's participants ranged in age from about 18 to 89 years and lived across 24 United States geographic areas. To assign participants to cohorts, the prospective study relied on clinical history that participants themselves reported in a screening survey and a study questionnaire. In the prospective study, mobile phlebotomists collected whole blood, serum and a nasopharyngeal or oropharyngeal swab from each participant. Participants in the prospective study had the option to provide additional blood draws and questionnaires over an approximately 2-month period. Blood samples from the prospective study were shipped frozen or at room temperature prior to DNA extraction.

Sequencing was carried out using PBMCs or T cells enriched from blood (not recorded which). This receptor was obtained from a woman aged 70-85 years in a cohort exposed to, infected with or recovered from COVID-19 (not recorded which). The sequence is built from TRBV6-6 and TRBJ2-5; TRBD1 is a possible D gene, resting on 6 matching bases. The CDR3 region reads CASTMRGETQYF. The DNA sequence follows: TGTGCCAGCACCATGAGGGGGGAGACCCAGTACTTC.